These 8 T cell receptor beta chains were sequenced from one sample in a study of cytomegalovirus exposure and HLA in healthy donors. The method was immunoSEQ multiplex PCR; TCRdb's version includes in-frame clones alone and lacks a portion of them. The table lists about 83,000 clones, approximately 96% of them singletons. The sample consisted of PBMCs. The receptors were gathered from a woman younger than 30 in good health and CMV-seronegative.

The rearrangement joins TRBV5-8 to TRBJ2-5; 9 bases map to TRBD2. The length of the CDR3 is 17 residues. The trim removed 2 bases at V and 2 bases at J, leaving 10 bases unmatched. Germline lookup yields CDR1 SGHTS and CDR2 YDEGEE. The CDR3 sequence is CASSLNPGTSSQETQYF. Here the CDR3 DNA reads TGTGCCAGCAGCTTAAACCCCGGGACTAGCAGTCAAGAGACCCAGTACTTC.

The chain is built from TRBV4-2 and TRBJ2-4, with no clear D. V was cut by 1 base and J by 0 bases, with 7 bases left in between. CDR3 size: 15 residues. Germline V gene data show CDR1 as LGHNA and CDR2 as YNFKEQ. For the CDR3, the DNA is TGTGCCAGCAGCCAAGGACTCCTAGCCAAAAACATTCAGTACTTC. Translated, it gives CASSQGLLAKNIQYF.

The chain carries TRBV6-4 and TRBJ1-1; D possibly corresponds to TRBD1 (6 bases). This CDR3 has 13 residues. Per the germline V gene, CDR1 is MRHNA and CDR2 is SNTAGT. Trimming removed 6 bases at V and 5 bases at J, with 13 bases between. For the CDR3, the DNA is TGTGCCAGCAGGCGGGCTCAGGGGACTGAAGCTTTCTTT. It translates to CASRRAQGTEAFF.

V is TRBV27 and J is TRBJ2-3; no firm D call. V was trimmed by 3 bases and J by 1 base, leaving 20 bases between them. CDR3 length: 18 residues. CDR1 and CDR2 (germline): MNHEY, SMNVEV (reference sequence). CDR3 sequence (DNA): TGTGCCAGCAGTTTTTTTCAGGCTCAGATCTCGGGCACAGATACGCAGTATTTT. It yields the protein CASSFFQAQISGTDTQYF.

The genes are TRBV5-1 and TRBJ2-3; 7 bases are shared with TRBD2. The CDR3 has 15 residues. CDR1 SGHRS and CDR2 YFSETQ come from the germline V gene. With 3 bases clipped from V and 2 bases from J, the junction kept 6 bases outside the gene matches. The CDR3 DNA follows: TGCGCCAGCAGCTGGGGGGGGACCGCCACAGATACGCAGTATTTT. Residues: CASSWGGTATDTQYF. Full variable domain (remainder filled in from reference TRBV5-1 and TRBJ2-3): KAGVTQTPRYLIKTRGQQVTLSCSPISGHRSVSWYQQTPGQGLQFLFEYFSETQRNKGNFPGRFSGRQFSNSRSEMNVSTLELGDSALYLCASSWGGTATDTQYFGPGTRLTVL.

This chain connects TRBV11-2 to TRBJ2-3; D possibly corresponds to TRBD2 (6 bases). Per the germline V gene, CDR1 is SGHAT and CDR2 is FQNNGV. This CDR3 comprises 14 residues. Deletions cut 5 bases from V and 2 bases from J, with 11 bases between. CDR3 sequence: CASSKAGFTDTQYF. The CDR3 DNA reads TGTGCCAGCAGCAAAGCGGGTTTCACAGATACGCAGTATTTT.

V gene TRBV30 combines with J gene TRBJ1-1; 7 bases fit TRBD1. Germline CDR1 reads GTSNPN; CDR2 reads SVGIG (reference sequence). The CDR3 is 17 amino acids. V lost 5 bases and J lost 0; bases outside the gene matches: 15. Written as DNA, the CDR3 is TGTGCCTGGCATTACGGAGGACAGGTAAAACTGAACACTGAAGCTTTCTTT. This gives the protein CAWHYGGQVKLNTEAFF. The full variable domain, completed using reference TRBV30 and TRBJ1-1, is SQTIHQWPATLVQPVGSPLSLECTVEGTSNPNLYWYRQAAGRGLQLLFYSVGIGQISSEVPQNLSASRPQDRQFILSSKKLLLSDSGFYLCAWHYGGQVKLNTEAFFGQGTRLTVV.

The chain carries TRBV10-1 and TRBJ1-5; 7 bases are shared with TRBD1. The CDR3 spans 14 residues. Germline CDR1 and CDR2: WNHNN and SYGVQD (reference sequence). J was trimmed by 2 bases and V by 2 bases; bases with no gene match: 0. CDR3 in amino acids: CASSEGQGNQPQHF. CDR3 nucleotides: TGCGCCAGCAGTGAGGGACAGGGCAATCAGCCCCAGCATTTT.